This T cell receptor (beta chain) was identified during a study of T cell responses to AZD1222 COVID-19 vaccine. This table comes from immunoSEQ multiplex PCR, and its TCRdb copy is limited to in-frame clones, with some not included. The repertoire consists of about 190,000 clones, with over 85% occurring once and the leading ten covering approximately 4%. General observations from the study: Nearly half of spike-specific TCRs reportedly target variant regions that are unmutated in the B.1.351 and B.1.1.7 variants. Among vaccine-associated CD4 TCRs, coverage spanned spike, with dominance at 160-218 and 743-854. Females made up more of the donors, who were largely white British, and clonal diversity may have come out too low. Seropositive status at baseline applied to only 5 to 7 AZD1222 recipients.

Per the germline V gene, CDR1 is MDHEN and CDR2 is SYDVKM. The CDR3 is 14 residues long. V gave up 5 bases and J gave up 4 bases, with 12 bases separating them. Comment on this clone: Its specificity is not known.

The source was peripheral blood, collected 28 days after the second dose of the MenACWY control vaccine. This TCR was recovered from an adult who received the MenACWY meningococcal vaccine as a control. V and J are TRBV28 and TRBJ1-5; D possibly corresponds to TRBD1 (6 bases). CDR3 sequence: CASSPGVRNQPQHF. In DNA, the CDR3 is TGTGCCAGCAGTCCAGGGGTCCGTAATCAGCCCCAGCATTTT.